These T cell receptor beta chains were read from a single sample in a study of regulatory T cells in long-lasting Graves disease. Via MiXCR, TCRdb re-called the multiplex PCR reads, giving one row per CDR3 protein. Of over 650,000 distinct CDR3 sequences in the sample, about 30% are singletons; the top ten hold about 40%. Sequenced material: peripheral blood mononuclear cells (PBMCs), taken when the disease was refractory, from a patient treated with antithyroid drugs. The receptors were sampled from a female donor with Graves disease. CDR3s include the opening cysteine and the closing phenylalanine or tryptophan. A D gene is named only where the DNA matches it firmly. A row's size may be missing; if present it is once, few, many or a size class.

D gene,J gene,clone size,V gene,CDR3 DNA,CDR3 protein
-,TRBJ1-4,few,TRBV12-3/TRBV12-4,TGTGCCAGTAGCGGGGCTGAAAAACTGTTTTTT,CASSGAEKLFF
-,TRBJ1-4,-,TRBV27,TGTGCCAGCAGGCGAAAGGGCAGAAAGACTAATGAAAAACTGTTTTTT,CASRRKGRKTNEKLFF
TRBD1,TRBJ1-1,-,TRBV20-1,TGCAGTGCTAGAGGACAGGGTAGAGCTGAGGCTTTCTTT,CSARGQGRAEAFF
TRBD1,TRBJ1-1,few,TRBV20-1,TGCAGTGCTAAGACAGGGAACGCCATGAACACTGAAGCTTTCTTT,CSAKTGNAMNTEAFF
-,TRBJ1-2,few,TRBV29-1,TGCAGCGTTGAGAGCGCAGGGGATGGTGGTTATGGCTACACCTTC,CSVESAGDGGYGYTF
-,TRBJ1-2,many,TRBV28,TGTGCCATCCACCTAGCCTTCCCGAGCTATGGCTACACCTTC,CAIHLAFPSYGYTF
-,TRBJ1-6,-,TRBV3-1,TGTGCCAGCAGCCCCACCGGACAGCTGAATTCACCCCTCCACTTT,CASSPTGQLNSPLHF
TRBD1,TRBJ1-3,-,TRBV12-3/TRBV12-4,TGTGCCAGCAGACGGGACAGTGCCTCTGGAAACACCATATATTTT,CASRRDSASGNTIYF
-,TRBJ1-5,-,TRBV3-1,TGTGCCAGCAGCCAAGGGGACACCATTAGGCATTTT,CASSQGDTIRHF
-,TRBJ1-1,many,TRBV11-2,TGTGCCAGCAGCTTAGGGGTTGGGACCGCTGAAGCTTTCTTT,CASSLGVGTAEAFF
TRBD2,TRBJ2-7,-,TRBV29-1,TGCAGCGTTCGGACTAGCGGGTACGAGCAGTACTTC,CSVRTSGYEQYF
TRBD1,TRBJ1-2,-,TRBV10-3,TGTGCCATCAGTGATGGACAGGGGGCGAGGAAGGCCTTC,CAISDGQGARKAF
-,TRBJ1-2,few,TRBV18,TGTGCCAGCTCACCAGGCCAATCGGACTATGGCTACACCTTC,CASSPGQSDYGYTF
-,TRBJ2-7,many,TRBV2,TGTGCCAGCAGTGAGGACGACTACGAGCAGTACTTC,CASSEDDYEQYF
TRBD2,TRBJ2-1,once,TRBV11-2,TGTGCCAGCAGCATAGCGGGAGTGGGCTACAATGAGCAGTTCTTC,CASSIAGVGYNEQFF
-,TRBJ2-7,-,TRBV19,TGTGCCAGTACCCATGCGGCGCATGGTGTTAGGGGTAACGAGCAGTACTTC,CASTHAAHGVRGNEQYF
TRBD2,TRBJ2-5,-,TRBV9,TGTGCCAGCAGCGTAGAGGCGGGAGGGCCCCAGACCCAGTACTTC,CASSVEAGGPQTQYF
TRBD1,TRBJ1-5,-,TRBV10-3,TGTGCCATCAGTGCGGGACAGCCGCCTAGCAATCAGCCCCAGCATTTT,CAISAGQPPSNQPQHF
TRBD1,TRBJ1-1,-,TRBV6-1,TGTGCCAGCAGCCAACCAAGGGGACAGGGGTTCACTGAAGCTTTCTTT,CASSQPRGQGFTEAFF
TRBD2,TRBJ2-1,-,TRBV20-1,TGCAGTGCTGAGCGGGAGGGCTACAATGAGCAGTTCTTC,CSAEREGYNEQFF
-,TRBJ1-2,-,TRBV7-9,TGTGCCAGCAGCTTCGAAGGACAGCGGACGTCTAACTATGGCTACACCTTC,CASSFEGQRTSNYGYTF
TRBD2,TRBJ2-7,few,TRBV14,TGTGCCAGCAGCCACAATAGCGGGAGGGCCTACGAGCAGTACTTC,CASSHNSGRAYEQYF
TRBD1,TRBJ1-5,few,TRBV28,TGTGCCAGCAGTGGGGGACAGGGGAAGAATCAGCCCCAGCATTTT,CASSGGQGKNQPQHF
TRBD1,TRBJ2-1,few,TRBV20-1,TGCAGTGCTAGAAACCCGGGACAGGGGTTCAGGGAGCAGTTCTTC,CSARNPGQGFREQFF
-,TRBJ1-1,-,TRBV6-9,TGTGCCAGCAGTTACTGGCCGGGGGCAACAGACACTGAAGCTTTCTTT,CASSYWPGATDTEAFF
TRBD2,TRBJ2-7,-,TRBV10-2,TGCGCCAGCAGTTCACTAGCGGGAGCAGCGCAGTACTTC,CASSSLAGAAQYF
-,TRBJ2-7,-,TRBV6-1,TGTGCCAGCAGGAGGGGGACCTCCTACGAGCAGTACTTC,CASRRGTSYEQYF
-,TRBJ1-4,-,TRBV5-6,TGTGCCAGCAGTTACTGGGGCGGAGAAGAAAAACTGTTTTTT,CASSYWGGEEKLFF
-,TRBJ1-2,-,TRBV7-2,TGTGCCAGCAGCTTAGCCAGGGGTGATAGGTACTATGGCTACACCTTC,CASSLARGDRYYGYTF
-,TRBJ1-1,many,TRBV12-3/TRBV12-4,TGTGCCAGCAGTTTAAGGGCCTCCAAGGTGGCTTTCTTT,CASSLRASKVAFF
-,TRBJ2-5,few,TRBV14,TGTGCCAGCAGCCTGTGGCTGGGCCAAGAGACCCAGTACTTC,CASSLWLGQETQYF
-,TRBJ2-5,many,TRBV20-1,TGCAGTGCTAGAGATTACGGGGACCTGGAGACCCAGTACTTC,CSARDYGDLETQYF
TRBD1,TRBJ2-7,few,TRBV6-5,TGTGCCAGCAGTTCCACCGGGACAGGGACGCACGAGCAGTACTTC,CASSSTGTGTHEQYF
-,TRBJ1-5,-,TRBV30,TGTGCCTGGAGTCACACAGTCGGGCAGCCCCAGCATTTT,CAWSHTVGQPQHF
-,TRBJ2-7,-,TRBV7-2,TGTGCCAGCAGCTTTGGTGGAAAACCCTACGAGCAGTACTTC,CASSFGGKPYEQYF
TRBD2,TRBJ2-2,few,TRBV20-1,TGCAGTGCGATACCGGCTAGCGGGAGTCAAACCGGGGAGCTGTTTTTT,CSAIPASGSQTGELFF
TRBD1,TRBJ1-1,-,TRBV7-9,TGTGCCAGCAGCCCGACGACAGGGGGCGCTTCTCCAAGGGCTTTCTTT,CASSPTTGGASPRAFF
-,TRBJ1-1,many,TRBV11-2,TGTGCCAGCAGCTTATTCGGGGGAAGGACTGAAGCTTTCTTT,CASSLFGGRTEAFF
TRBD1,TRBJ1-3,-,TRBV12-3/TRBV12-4,TGTGCCAGCAGTACTACGCCCTGGGACAGTTGGGGAAACACCATATATTTT,CASSTTPWDSWGNTIYF
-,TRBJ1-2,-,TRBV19,TGTGCCAGTAGTAGCCAGGGGATATTGGAGTATGGCTACACCTTC,CASSSQGILEYGYTF